These 24 T cell receptor beta chains came from one sample sequenced in a study of radiation and T cells in renal cell carcinoma (TCRdb year 2020). The library was made by the immunoSEQ multiplex PCR assay. What TCRdb holds here is the immuneACCESS table cut down to in-frame rearrangements. Part of the clones is not present; checked against another copy, under half of the missing clones reflect an unresolved V gene, and the others are unexplained. The sample records some 150,000 clones, roughly 87% of which are singletons. Of the sample, 10% to 15% is held by the ten largest clones. According to the study, the label for this sample's time point signals: blood 2 weeks post-SBRT. Reading the label with the study, this specimen's treatment or condition is: 15 Gy SBRT to primary tumor, nephrectomy 4 weeks later. The starting material was blood, obtained from a patient whose treatment included radiotherapy and nephrectomy. The receptors were sampled from a woman in her forties or fifties with renal cell carcinoma.

The chain carries TRBV6-4 and TRBJ2-5; perhaps TRBD2 as D (5 bases). The germline V and J ends were trimmed by 3 bases and 5 bases, with 13 bases remaining between them. Germline CDR1 MRHNA, CDR2 SNTAGT. This CDR3 is built from 14 residues. CDR3 sequence reads: CASSEAVARETQYF. CDR3 DNA sequence: TGTGCCAGCAGTGAAGCGGTAGCGCGGGAGACCCAGTACTTC.

This clone was seen just once. This chain joins TRBV4-1 and TRBJ1-6; possible D gene TRBD1, 5 bases. There are 14 residues in the CDR3. The V end was cut by 3 bases, the J end by 5 bases, with 8 bases between. CDR1 MGHRA and CDR2 YSYEKL come from the germline V gene. The CDR3 region has the DNA TGCGCCAGCAGCCAGGGACGGGATAATTCACCCCTCCACTTT. Amino acids: CASSQGRDNSPLHF.

The gene calls are TRBV5-1 and TRBJ2-1, with TRBD1 matching over 7 bases. The CDR3 loop spans 15 amino acids. V lost 0 bases to trimming and J lost 4 bases; unmatched junction nucleotides: 4. Germline V gene sequence: CDR1 SGHRS, CDR2 YFSETQ. The CDR3: CASSLEGAYYNEQFF. For the CDR3, the DNA is TGCGCCAGCAGCTTGGAGGGGGCCTATTACAATGAGCAGTTCTTC. The variable domain in full, with the rest retrieved from reference TRBV5-1 and TRBJ2-1, is KAGVTQTPRYLIKTRGQQVTLSCSPISGHRSVSWYQQTPGQGLQFLFEYFSETQRNKGNFPGRFSGRQFSNSRSEMNVSTLELGDSALYLCASSLEGAYYNEQFFGPGTRLTVL.

V gene TRBV7-9 combines with J gene TRBJ1-1; tentatively, D is TRBD1 (5 bases). The germline V and J ends were trimmed by 1 base and 3 bases, with 15 bases remaining between them. Looked up from germline, CDR1 is SEHNR and CDR2 is FQNEAQ (reference sequence). This CDR3 spans 16 amino acids. The CDR3 DNA reads as TGTGCCAGCAGCTTAGGTACCGGGGGAGTTGACACTGAAGCTTTCTTT. Protein product: CASSLGTGGVDTEAFF.

CDR3 DNA: TGTGCCGGGGGAACTAGCGGGGGGCGCACAGATACGCAGTATTTT. This encodes CAGGTSGGRTDTQYF. The chain carries TRBV2 and TRBJ2-3, with 12 bases lining up with TRBD2. Trimming cost V 11 bases and J 1 base; bases outside gene matches: 7. Per germline, CDR1 SNHLY and CDR2 FYNNEI. The length of the CDR3 is 15 residues.

The rearrangement uses TRBV19 and TRBJ1-1; D might be TRBD1 (5 bases). The CDR3 spans 17 residues. V was clipped by 5 bases and J by 4 bases, with 23 bases between them. Per the germline V gene, CDR1 is LNHDA and CDR2 is SQIVND (reference sequence). The CDR3 reads CASSLVLGAGRATEAFF. CDR3 nucleotide sequence: TGTGCCAGTAGTTTAGTTTTAGGGGCAGGGAGGGCCACTGAAGCTTTCTTT.

V gene TRBV19 combines with J gene TRBJ1-5; 7 bases line up with TRBD1. From germline, CDR1 is LNHDA and CDR2 SQIVND (reference sequence). CDR3 length: 13 residues. V lost 4 bases and J lost 6; bases outside the gene matches: 3. CDR3 protein: CASSTDRAQPQHF. CDR3 sequence (DNA): TGTGCCAGTAGTACCGACAGGGCTCAGCCCCAGCATTTT.

V and J are TRBV5-1 and TRBJ1-1; a possible D gene is TRBD1 (6 bases). Trimming took 0 bases from V and 4 from J, leaving 7 bases between them. The length of the CDR3 is 13 residues. Germline V gene sequence: CDR1 SGHRS, CDR2 YFSETQ. DNA for the CDR3: TGCGCCAGCAGCTTGGCAGGGGTCACTGAAGCTTTCTTT. Translated, it gives CASSLAGVTEAFF. The full variable domain, with the rest looked up from reference TRBV5-1 and TRBJ1-1, is KAGVTQTPRYLIKTRGQQVTLSCSPISGHRSVSWYQQTPGQGLQFLFEYFSETQRNKGNFPGRFSGRQFSNSRSEMNVSTLELGDSALYLCASSLAGVTEAFFGQGTRLTVV.

Written as DNA, the CDR3 is TGTGCCAGCAGCTTAACTGGCAGACAAGAGACCCAGTACTTC. As protein: CASSLTGRQETQYF. The genes are TRBV7-3 and TRBJ2-5; D unresolved. The CDR3 has 14 residues. Germline V gene sequence: CDR1 SGHTA, CDR2 FQGTGA. Trimming removed 0 bases from V and 2 bases from J, with 7 bases in between. The entire variable domain, with the rest obtained from reference TRBV7-3 and TRBJ2-5, is as follows: GAGVSQTPSNKVTEKGKYVELRCDPISGHTALYWYRQSLGQGPEFLIYFQGTGAADDSGLPNDRFFAVRPEGSVSTLKIQRTERGDSAVYLCASSLTGRQETQYFGPGTRLLVL.

The chain links TRBV28 to TRBJ2-7, with a tentative D call TRBD1 (6 bases). Germline CDR1 and CDR2: MDHEN and SYDVKM. With 7 bases removed from V and 1 base from J, the gap between germline ends came to 14 bases. CDR3 size: 14 residues. CDR3 amino acids: CASTLTGASYEQYF. The DNA for the CDR3 is TGTGCCAGCACCTTGACAGGTGCGTCCTACGAGCAGTACTTC.

The CDR3 loop reads CAKYPLRGGQTQYF. Here the CDR3 DNA reads TGTGCCAAATACCCGCTGCGGGGGGGTCAGACCCAGTACTTC. The V and J genes are TRBV2 and TRBJ2-5; 9 bases agree with TRBD2. Germline CDR1 and CDR2: SNHLY and FYNNEI. The CDR3 sequence is 14 residues long. The V segment lost 10 bases and the J segment 6 bases; nucleotides outside the gene matches: 12.

As concerns this clone: One junction end disagrees with the germline gene, perhaps due to a read error. The chain is built from TRBV7-2 and TRBJ2-2, with D maybe TRBD2 (6 bases). The CDR3 is made up of 14 amino acids. Germline values: CDR1 SGHTA, CDR2 FQGNSA. CDR3 in amino acids: CASSLATSTGELFF. In DNA form, the CDR3 reads TGTGCCAGCAGCCTAGCGACTAGCACCGGGGAGCTGTTTTTT.

The chain links TRBV5-1 to TRBJ1-1; no definite D call. This CDR3 contains 14 residues. The germline V gene encodes CDR1 SGHRS and CDR2 YFSETQ. Trimming removed 1 base at V and 1 base at J, with 8 bases between. CDR3 bases: TGCGCCAGCAGCTTGCAAATGGGGAACACTGAAGCTTTCTTT. Protein: CASSLQMGNTEAFF.

The chain joins TRBV9 to TRBJ2-5; D not certain. This CDR3 is 17 amino acids long. V was clipped by 0 bases and J by 1 base, with 16 bases between them. Germline CDR1 and CDR2: SGDLS and YYNGEE. The CDR3 region has the DNA TGTGCCAGCAGCGTAGAGGCACGACCAGTTCCCCAAGAGACCCAGTACTTC. Residues: CASSVEARPVPQETQYF. The complete variable domain, with remaining parts taken from reference TRBV9 and TRBJ2-5, reads DSGVTQTPKHLITATGQRVTLRCSPRSGDLSVYWYQQSLDQGLQFLIQYYNGEERAKGNILERFSAQQFPDLHSELNLSSLELGDSALYFCASSVEARPVPQETQYFGPGTRLLVL.

Concerning this clone: The junction and the germline gene differ at one end; a read error may be behind it. The chain is built from TRBV7-7 and TRBJ2-5, with D perhaps assigned TRBD1 or TRBD2 (6 bases each). The CDR3 loop spans 15 amino acids. The germline CDR1 and CDR2 sequences are SSHAT and FNYEAQ (reference sequence). CDR3 protein: CASSSTGAIQETQYF. For the CDR3, the DNA is TGTGCTAGCAGCTCAACGGGGGCAATACAAGAGACCCAGTACTTC. Combining the CDR3 with reference TRBV7-7 and TRBJ2-5 gives the whole variable domain GAGVSQSPRYKVTKRGQDVTLRCDPISSHATLYWYQQALGQGPEFLTYFNYEAQPDKSGLPSDRFSAERPEGSISTLTIQRTEQRDSAMYRCASSSTGAIQETQYFGPGTRLLVL.

This clone was seen a handful of times. The chain combines TRBV4-1 with TRBJ1-6, with D unclear. This CDR3 contains 13 residues. Germline V lookup: CDR1 MGHRA, CDR2 YSYEKL. Trimming cost V 0 bases and J 11 bases, with 8 bases left between them. Written as DNA, the CDR3 is TGCGCCAGCAGCCAAGACTCGATGCCACCCCTCCACTTT. Its translation is CASSQDSMPPLHF.

The V gene is TRBV29-1, the J gene TRBJ1-1, with TRBD1 identical over 8 bases. V lost 7 bases and J lost 4; bases outside the gene matches: 5. The CDR3 spans 12 residues. Germline V CDR1 and CDR2: SQVTM, ANQGSEA. The CDR3 DNA is TGCAGCGCAGACAGGGGCCCCACTGAAGCTTTCTTT. Protein product: CSADRGPTEAFF. Variable domain in full (rest from reference TRBV29-1 and TRBJ1-1): SAVISQKPSRDICQRGTSLTIQCQVDSQVTMMFWYRQQPGQSLTLIATANQGSEATYESGFVIDKFPISRPNLTFSTLTVSNMSPEDSSIYLCSADRGPTEAFFGQGTRLTVV.

The chain employs TRBV14 and TRBJ2-3, with a possible D match to TRBD1 (6 bases). The CDR3 is made up of 20 amino acids. Germline V gives CDR1 SGHDN, CDR2 FVKESK. V lost 2 bases and J lost 0, with 24 bases in between. Here the CDR3 reads CASSQRTRLIQGPSTDTQYF. The CDR3 DNA reads as TGTGCCAGCAGCCAACGTACCCGACTAATACAGGGCCCTAGCACAGATACGCAGTATTTT.

V is TRBV6-6 and J is TRBJ2-3; the D is unclear. Germline V gene lookup returns CDR1 MNHNY and CDR2 SVGAGI (reference sequence). Trimming took off 2 bases at V and 0 bases at J, with 12 bases between the two ends. This CDR3 has 16 amino acids. The CDR3 is CASSYRLISSTDTQYF. CDR3 DNA sequence: TGTGCCAGCAGTTACCGTCTGATTTCTAGCACAGATACGCAGTATTTT.

The chain recombines TRBV7-9 with TRBJ1-3, with D maybe TRBD1 (5 bases). V was cut by 3 bases and J by 2 bases, with 8 bases left in between. The CDR3 totals 14 residues. The germline V gene has CDR1 SEHNR and CDR2 FQNEAQ (reference sequence). This chain's CDR3 is CASSLLGAGNTIYF. CDR3 nucleotide sequence: TGTGCCAGCAGCTTGTTAGGGGCTGGAAACACCATATATTTT.

The rearrangement uses TRBV7-8 and TRBJ1-1, with TRBD1 matching over 8 bases. This CDR3 region has 16 residues. With V trimmed by 5 bases and J by 2 bases, 10 bases remained unmatched. Germline-derived CDR1 and CDR2 are SGHVS and FQNEAQ. The CDR3 nucleotides are TGTGCCAGCAGCCGTCAGGGACAGGTCCCTAACACTGAAGCTTTCTTT. Amino acid sequence: CASSRQGQVPNTEAFF.

The rearrangement joins TRBV5-1 to TRBJ1-2; the D is unclear. The CDR3 consists of 11 residues. Per germline, CDR1 SGHRS and CDR2 YFSETQ. V was trimmed by 6 bases and J by 6 bases, leaving 9 bases between them. This chain's CDR3 is CASIPPHGYTF. The CDR3 nucleotides are TGCGCCAGCATCCCCCCCCATGGCTACACCTTC.

This rearrangement joins TRBV7-9 to TRBJ1-2, with a tentative D call TRBD1 (5 bases). The CDR3 sequence is 13 residues long. Germline CDR1 SEHNR, CDR2 FQNEAQ (reference sequence). V was pared by 1 base and J by 7 bases, with 10 bases between. The CDR3 DNA reads TGTGCCAGCAGCTTAGAAACAGGCGGTGGCTACACCTTC. Translated, it gives CASSLETGGGYTF.

The gene calls are TRBV6-5 and TRBJ1-2; D ambiguous. This CDR3 has 12 residues. V lost 8 bases and J lost 0, with 7 bases in between. Per germline, CDR1 MNHEY and CDR2 SVGAGI. The CDR3 region has the DNA TGTGCCAGCGGGTGGGCTAACTATGGCTACACCTTC. It translates to CASGWANYGYTF.